Listed here are 2 T cell receptor beta chains from one sample, sequenced in a study of cytomegalovirus exposure and HLA in healthy donors. Profiled with immunoSEQ multiplex PCR; TCRdb holds only in-frame clones, not every one. The data contain some 310,000 clones, roughly 86% of them singletons. Sequencing was performed on PBMCs. The receptors come from a man younger than 40 in good health and CMV-seronegative.

This chain uses TRBV6-5 with TRBJ1-5; TRBD1 is a possible D gene (5 bases). CDR3 length: 14 amino acids. V lost 6 bases to trimming and J lost 0 bases, with 9 bases between them. In germline, CDR1 is MNHEY, CDR2 SVGAGI. CDR3 protein: CASSYTGSNQPQHF. The CDR3 region has the DNA TGTGCCAGCAGCTATACAGGTAGCAATCAGCCCCAGCATTTT.

The chain is built from TRBV6-5 and TRBJ2-1; 8 bases match TRBD1. V was pared by 7 bases and J by 7 bases, with 12 bases of the junction left unmatched. Germline V CDR1 and CDR2: MNHEY, SVGAGI. CDR3 length: 15 amino acids. The CDR3, as DNA: TGTGCCAGCAACGGGGTCGGGACAGGAGTGAATGAGCAGTTCTTC. It translates to CASNGVGTGVNEQFF.